This TCR beta chain appears in the sequencing data of a study of graft-versus-host responses after intestinal transplantation (dated by TCRdb to the early 2020s). As for the study more broadly: The transplants that recipients received were multivisceral, liver-intestinal, or isolated intestinal. Samples from a few later patients were sequenced in-house on an Illumina MiSeq with MiXCR processing rather than by the commercial service. To identify alloreactive clones, pre-transplant mixed lymphocyte reaction products were sequenced and compared with unstimulated pre-transplant donor and recipient T cells. Every recipient was given anti-thymocyte globulin induction, followed by roughly 3 years of maintenance tacrolimus and steroids. Donor T cell macrochimerism was defined as a peak of at least 4% donor T cells among recipient peripheral blood mononuclear cells. Bulk TCR-beta CDR3 sequencing was used to track graft-versus-host and host-versus-graft alloreactive T cell clones in the graft, circulation and bone marrow after intestinal transplantation. The cohort enrolled some 23 intestinal transplant recipients including one retransplant, and a few patients lacking pretransplant specimens were excluded.

Trimming removed 4 bases from V and 3 bases from J, leaving 13 bases between the germline ends. CDR1 and CDR2 (SGDLS, YYNGEE) derive from the germline V gene. The CDR3 runs 14 amino acids, cysteine and phenylalanine included. Only the CDR3 DNA is retained, 42 bases long and in frame from the first base. For this clone: Its antigen remains unidentified. No base-level quality is on record; no much larger clone is a single base apart.

General conclusions and limits of the study: Patients with donor T cell macrochimerism had high GvH to HvG T cell clonal ratios in their allografts. Early after transplant, peak levels of circulating GvH clones were found to be associated with declines in HvG clones. GvH clones were found in recipient bone marrow, and some of the GvH clones appeared earlier in ileal mucosa or blood, which is consistent with an intestinal mucosal origin. Conclusions were limited by the relatively low number and heterogeneity of intestinal transplant patients.

Receptor amplification or capture employed the immunoSEQ multiplex PCR assay. Adaptive Biotechnologies carried out high-throughput TCR-beta CDR3 sequencing of genomic DNA for most patients. Per the original workflow: TCR sequencing data for roughly 20 patients were retrieved from Adaptive's ImmunoSEQ software; three other patients were processed with MiXCR and VDJtools. CDR3 nucleotide sequences shared between donor and recipient were removed because the origin of such sequences could not be assigned. To be classed as alloreactive, a clone needed at least 2-fold expansion over unstimulated cells and a minimum CFSE-low frequency of 0.002% (template counts) or 0.001% (read counts). A clone was considered mappable if detected in the sequenced pre-transplant spleen, lymph node, or MLR CFSE-low populations of the donor or recipient. Cumulative frequency of alloreactive clones was calculated as a percentage of all sequences weighted by copy number. What TCRdb holds here is the immuneACCESS table cut down to in-frame rearrangements. Part of the clones is not present; checked against another copy, under half of the missing clones reflect an unresolved V gene, and the others are unexplained. That table supplies the V and J calls and clone size; D and trimming were determined from the DNA. The sample table shows 62,000 or so clones, and around 90% are seen once. Jointly, the top ten make up less than 2% of the sample.

In the first month after transplant, blood samples were collected up to 4 times, and after that at least monthly when available. The rearrangement combines TRBV9 with TRBJ1-2; the D gene is perhaps TRBD1, from 5 matching bases. The sequencing used PBMCs, collected 26 days after transplant. The TCR sequence derives from a human patient who received an intestinal transplant, so some T cells may come from the graft donor. The sequenced DNA: TGTGCCAGCAGCCCCCCGGGACTCTACTATGGCTACACCTTC. It is translated as CASSPPGLYYGYTF. Outside the CDR3, residues come from the reference TRBV9 and TRBJ1-2 proteins, so the full variable domain is: DSGVTQTPKHLITATGQRVTLRCSPRSGDLSVYWYQQSLDQGLQFLIQYYNGEERAKGNILERFSAQQFPDLHSELNLSSLELGDSALYFCASSPPGLYYGYTFGSGTRLTVV.